This TCR beta chain was recovered during a study of beta chain features in type 1 diabetes. Turning to the study itself: The number of sorted cells examined across all samples was some 98,000,000. Whole-study results and caveats: Shorter TCRB CDR3s, moderately but significantly so, marked every one of the four CD4+ subsets in Type 1 diabetes patients. It was among patients, rather than healthy donors, that naive, central memory and Treg TCRB repertoires appeared more similar. Type 1 diabetes patients had fewer VDJ junction insertions and more deletions.

Concerning this clone: Its antigen is unknown.

Germline CDR1 reads MNHNS; CDR2 reads SASEGT. The ends were cut back, 10 bases at V and 3 bases at J, with 15 bases in the middle. This CDR3 is built from 13 residues. Every isolated RNA sample was fully reverse transcribed, so sequencing captured expressed TCRB transcripts. Naive, central memory and regulatory T cell samples produced a mean of roughly 3.5 million reads. Repertoires were generated with immunoSEQ multiplex PCR, while TCRdb's copy carries only in-frame clones and drops some. The repertoire includes about 740,000 clones, around 15% of them detected once, and approximately 0.022% sits in the top ten.

This clonotype was obtained from a man aged 18 to 35 with type 1 diabetes. This chain connects TRBV6-1 to TRBJ1-1, with D maybe TRBD1 (5 bases). The sample taken for sequencing was naive CD4+ T cells from blood. In DNA, the CDR3 is TGTGCCACCTCCGGGACGGAAGACACTGAAGCTTTCTTT. Translation gives CATSGTEDTEAFF.